This record looks at one T cell receptor (beta chain) sequence and its context. What it binds is unknown. These data are taken from a study of cytotoxic CD8 clonotypes in ibrutinib-treated CLL. General study findings and limits: Few clonotypes were public, and these shrank or held steady under treatment.

The V gene end was trimmed by 1 base and the J gene end by 6 bases; junction bases not matched to a gene: 3. Germline CDR1 and CDR2: SGHRS and YFSETQ. CDR3 size: 14 residues. Targeted sequencing depth ranged from 1 in 200,000 to 1 in 1 million T cells. This table comes from immunoSEQ multiplex PCR, and its TCRdb copy is limited to in-frame clones, with some not included. The sample has around 140,000 clones, approximately 85% seen once. This TCR was sampled from a human donor with chronic lymphocytic leukemia. This material consisted of PBMCs, taken after 24 months of ibrutinib treatment. The chain employs TRBV5-1 and TRBJ2-3; 9 nucleotides match TRBD2. DNA of the CDR3: TGCGCCAGCAGCTTGTTTAGCGGGGGTGATACGCAGTATTTT. Translated: CASSLFSGGDTQYF.